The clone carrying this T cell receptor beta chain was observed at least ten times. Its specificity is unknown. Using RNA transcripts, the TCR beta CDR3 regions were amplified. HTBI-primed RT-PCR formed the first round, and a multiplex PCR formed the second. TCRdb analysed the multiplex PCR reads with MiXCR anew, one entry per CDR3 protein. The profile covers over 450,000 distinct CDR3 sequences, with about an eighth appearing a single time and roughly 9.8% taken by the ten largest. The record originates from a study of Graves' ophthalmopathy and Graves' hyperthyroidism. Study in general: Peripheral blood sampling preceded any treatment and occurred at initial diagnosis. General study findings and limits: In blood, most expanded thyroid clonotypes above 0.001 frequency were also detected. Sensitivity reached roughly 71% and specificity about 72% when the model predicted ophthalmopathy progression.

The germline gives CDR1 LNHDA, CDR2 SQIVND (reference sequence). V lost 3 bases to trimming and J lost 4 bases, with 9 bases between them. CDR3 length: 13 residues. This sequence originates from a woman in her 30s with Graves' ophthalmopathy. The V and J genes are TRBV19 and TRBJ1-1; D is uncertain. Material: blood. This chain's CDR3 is CASSIGMSTEAFF. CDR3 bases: TGTGCCAGTAGTATCGGGATGAGCACTGAAGCTTTCTTT.